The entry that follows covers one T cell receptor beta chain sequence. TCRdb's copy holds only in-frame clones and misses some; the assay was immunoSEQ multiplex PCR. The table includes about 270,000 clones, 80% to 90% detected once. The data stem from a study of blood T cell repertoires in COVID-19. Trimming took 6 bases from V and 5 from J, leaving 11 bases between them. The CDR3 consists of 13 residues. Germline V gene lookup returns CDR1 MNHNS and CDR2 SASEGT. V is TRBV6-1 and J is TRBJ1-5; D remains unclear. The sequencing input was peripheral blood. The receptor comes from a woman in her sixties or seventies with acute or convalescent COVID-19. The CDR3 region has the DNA TGTGCCAGCAGCCGCGGCCTGGATCAGCCCCAGCATTTT. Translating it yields CASSRGLDQPQHF.